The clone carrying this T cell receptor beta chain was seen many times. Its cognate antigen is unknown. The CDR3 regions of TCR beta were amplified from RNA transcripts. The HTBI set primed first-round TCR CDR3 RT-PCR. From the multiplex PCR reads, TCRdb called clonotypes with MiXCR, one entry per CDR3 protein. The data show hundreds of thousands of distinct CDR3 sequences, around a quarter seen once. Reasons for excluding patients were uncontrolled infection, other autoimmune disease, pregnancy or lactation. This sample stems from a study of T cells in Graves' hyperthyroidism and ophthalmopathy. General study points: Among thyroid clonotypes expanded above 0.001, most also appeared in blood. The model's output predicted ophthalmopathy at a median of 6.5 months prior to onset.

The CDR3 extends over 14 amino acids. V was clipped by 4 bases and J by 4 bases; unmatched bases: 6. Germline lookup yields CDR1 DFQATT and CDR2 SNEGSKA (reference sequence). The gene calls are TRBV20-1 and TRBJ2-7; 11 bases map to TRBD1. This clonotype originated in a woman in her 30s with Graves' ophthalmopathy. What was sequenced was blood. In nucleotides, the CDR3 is TGCAGTGCTAACCGGGACAGGGGGTTATACGAGCAGTACTTC. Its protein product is CSANRDRGLYEQYF.